One and the same sample provided the 30 T cell receptor beta chains below, sequenced in a study of T-cell reconstitution after alpha-beta-depleted transplantation in children listed by TCRdb under 2016. The library came from PCR. Sequencing was performed on an Illumina HiSeq 2500. TCR libraries were prepared with molecular barcoding, using unique molecular identifiers to normalize TCRbeta repertoire quantification. TCRdb reworked the public reads: Q25 trimming with fastp, MiXCR clone assembly, productive beta chains retained. A single entry per CDR3 protein holds the most common genes and DNA from its merged rows. This sample is represented by roughly 300,000 distinct CDR3 sequences; around 10% of them were singletons. Together, the top ten hold about 2.3% of the sample. Here the sequenced sample was PBMCs from the stem cell graft donor, taken from the stem cell graft. Receptor source: a human donor who donated a stem cell graft to a child with acute lymphoblastic leukemia.

This chain joins TRBV20-1 and TRBJ2-1; 10 nucleotides align to TRBD1. Germline-derived CDR1 and CDR2 are DFQATT and SNEGSKA (reference sequence). The length of the CDR3 is 13 residues. V was pared by 4 bases and J by 5 bases, with 2 bases of the junction left unmatched. The CDR3: CSAMGQGNNEQFF. The CDR3 DNA is TGCAGTGCTATGGGACAGGGGAACAATGAGCAGTTCTTC.

The chain combines TRBV20-1 with TRBJ2-1; perhaps TRBD2 as D (6 bases). The CDR3 length is 13 residues. Between the trimmed V and J ends, which lost 6 bases and 9 bases, there was a span of 18 bases. Germline-derived CDR1 and CDR2 are DFQATT and SNEGSKA (reference sequence). The CDR3 here is CSAIAEEVFEQFF. For the CDR3, the DNA is TGCAGTGCAATAGCGGAAGAGGTTTTTGAGCAGTTCTTC.

V usage is TRBV12-3 or TRBV12-4 and J usage is TRBJ2-7; 7 bases agree with TRBD1. V dropped 5 bases and J dropped 5; count of bases not matched to a gene: 15. The CDR3 has 16 amino acids. The CDR3 nucleotides are TGTGCCAGCAGTCTCACAGGGGCCGCTGGCCTCCACGAGCAGTACTTC. Translation gives CASSLTGAAGLHEQYF.

This clonotype showed up just a few times. The V gene is TRBV7-9, the J gene TRBJ2-1; no firm D call. V was pared by 8 bases and J by 8 bases, with 16 bases between. Looked up from germline, CDR1 is SEHNR and CDR2 is FQNEAQ (reference sequence). This CDR3 is 13 amino acids long. CDR3: CASLGGSRDEQFF. Written as DNA, the CDR3 is TGTGCCAGCCTAGGTGGCAGTCGGGATGAGCAGTTCTTC.

The chain has TRBV3-1 and TRBJ2-1, with 14 bases identical to TRBD2. The CDR3 contains 18 residues. CDR1 and CDR2 from the germline V gene are LGHDT and YNNKEL (reference sequence). Unmatched junction bases numbered 11, after V lost 0 bases and J lost 10 bases. CDR3: CASSQDVGGTSGSIEQFF. DNA for the CDR3: TGTGCCAGCAGCCAAGATGTGGGGGGGACTAGCGGGAGTATCGAGCAGTTCTTC.

This clonotype was observed a handful of times. The V gene is TRBV5-1, the J gene TRBJ2-1; 11 bases line up with TRBD2. Germline trimming cut 0 bases from V and 5 bases from J; bases unmatched to any gene: 13. Germline V CDR1 and CDR2: SGHRS, YFSETQ. The CDR3 is 19 residues long. This chain's CDR3 is CASSLAGLLAGGPHNEQFF. The CDR3 DNA reads as TGCGCCAGCAGCTTGGCGGGCTTATTAGCGGGAGGGCCGCACAATGAGCAGTTCTTC.

The chain joins TRBV29-1 to TRBJ2-3; 7 nucleotides line up with TRBD2. CDR1 is SQVTM, CDR2 ANQGSEA, per germline. V was clipped by 0 bases and J by 2 bases; unmatched bases: 17. There are 19 residues in the CDR3. The CDR3 DNA is TGCAGCGTTGAAGATCCGATAGAGGGCGGGAGAGGTGCCACAGATACGCAGTATTTT. Its translation: CSVEDPIEGGRGATDTQYF.

In this sample, this clonotype turned up a few times. The gene calls are TRBV19 and TRBJ2-7, with D possibly called TRBD1 or TRBD2 (6 bases each). Per the germline V gene, CDR1 is LNHDA and CDR2 is SQIVND (reference sequence). The CDR3 contains 15 residues. V dropped 4 bases and J dropped 0 bases, with 13 bases sitting between them. CDR3 residues: CASSTEGGHSYEQYF. The CDR3 nucleotides are TGTGCCAGTAGTACCGAGGGGGGACACTCCTACGAGCAGTACTTC.

This clonotype has more than one count but fewer than ten. In DNA, the CDR3 is TGTGCCAGCAGTGAAGTAAGCGGGAGTCCTTACGAGCAGTACTTC. This gives the protein CASSEVSGSPYEQYF. The chain has TRBV2 and TRBJ2-7, with 8 nucleotides matching TRBD2. V trimming: 1 base; J trimming: 4 bases; junction bases outside the gene matches: 6. Germline CDR1 is SNHLY and CDR2 is FYNNEI. This CDR3 contains 15 residues. Looking up the rest from reference TRBV2 and TRBJ2-7 gives the full variable domain: EPEVTQTPSHQVTQMGQEVILRCVPISNHLYFYWYRQILGQKVEFLVSFYNNEISEKSEIFDDQFSVERPDGSNFTLKIRSTKLEDSAMYFCASSEVSGSPYEQYFGPGTRLTVT.

This clonotype was seen ten or more times. The chain has TRBV4-3 and TRBJ2-1, with 9 bases matching TRBD1. The germline CDR1 and CDR2 sequences are LGHNA and YSLEER. The CDR3 extends over 15 amino acids. J gave up 0 bases and V 3 bases, and 0 bases lay outside the gene matches. The CDR3 loop is CASSQDRGSYNEQFF. Written as DNA, the CDR3 is TGCGCCAGCAGCCAGGACAGGGGCTCCTACAATGAGCAGTTCTTC.

This clonotype was seen at least ten times. Here the CDR3 reads CASTGLGGRGGRNEQFF. As DNA, the CDR3 is TGTGCCAGCACCGGACTGGGCGGGAGAGGGGGACGAAATGAGCAGTTCTTC. The chain couples TRBV12-3 or TRBV12-4 to TRBJ2-1, with a weak D call TRBD2 (7 bases). This CDR3 has 17 amino acids. The V end was cut by 7 bases, the J end by 7 bases, with 26 bases between.

J is TRBJ2-2 and V is TRBV30; 7 nucleotides agree with TRBD2. The ends lost 5 bases at V and 8 bases at J; junction bases unmatched: 2. From germline, CDR1 is GTSNPN and CDR2 SVGIG (reference sequence). The CDR3 has 11 amino acids. The DNA of the CDR3 is TGTGCCTGGTCAGCGGGAGGGGAGCTGTTTTTT. As protein: CAWSAGGELFF. The complete variable domain, with remaining parts taken from reference TRBV30 and TRBJ2-2, reads SQTIHQWPATLVQPVGSPLSLECTVEGTSNPNLYWYRQAAGRGLQLLFYSVGIGQISSEVPQNLSASRPQDRQFILSSKKLLLSDSGFYLCAWSAGGELFFGEGSRLTVL.

The chain employs TRBV7-9 and TRBJ2-1; D is possibly TRBD1 (6 bases). CDR3 size: 15 residues. Germline CDR1 and CDR2: SEHNR and FQNEAQ (reference sequence). V was shortened by 1 base and J by 6 bases, with 13 bases between the two germline ends. CDR3 DNA: TGTGCCAGCAGCTTAGATCGGGACAAGGTCAATGAGCAGTTCTTC. Its translation is CASSLDRDKVNEQFF.

The V and J genes are TRBV7-3 and TRBJ2-2; 9 positions agree with TRBD1. V trimming: 6 bases; J trimming: 11 bases; junction bases outside the gene matches: 7. Germline V lookup: CDR1 SGHTA, CDR2 FQGTGA. This CDR3 region has 13 residues. In DNA, the CDR3 is TGTGCCAGCAGGACACCGGGACAGGGCGAGCTGTTTTTT. It specifies CASRTPGQGELFF.

The rearrangement uses TRBV28 and TRBJ2-5, with D unresolved. Germline-derived CDR1 and CDR2 are MDHEN and SYDVKM. The CDR3 consists of 15 residues. V dropped 4 bases and J dropped 4 bases, with 16 bases sitting between them. This CDR3 is CASSSPNGPGETQYF. The CDR3 region has the DNA TGTGCCAGCAGTTCCCCAAACGGCCCAGGAGAGACCCAGTACTTC.

The rearrangement links TRBV6-2 or TRBV6-3 to TRBJ2-5; D not certain. The length of the CDR3 is 14 residues. The germline CDR1 and CDR2 sequences are MNHEY and SVGEGT. V lost 5 bases and J 1 base, leaving 11 bases between the germline ends. CDR3 amino acids: CASSNSRLQETQYF. The DNA for the CDR3 is TGTGCCAGCAGTAACAGCCGACTCCAAGAGACCCAGTACTTC.

The chain joins TRBV29-1 to TRBJ2-5; D might be TRBD2 (6 bases). The CDR3 runs to 14 residues. Trimming took off 7 bases at V and 0 bases at J, with 15 bases between the two ends. Germline CDR1 is SQVTM and CDR2 is ANQGSEA. CDR3 DNA: TGCAGCGCCCAGATGGCGGGGTACCAAGAGACCCAGTACTTC. Protein sequence: CSAQMAGYQETQYF.

This clonotype has a count of ten or more. This chain connects TRBV12-3 or TRBV12-4 to TRBJ2-2, with 10 nucleotides matching TRBD2. This CDR3 spans 16 amino acids. The V segment lost 3 bases and the J segment 7 bases; nucleotides outside the gene matches: 8. CDR3 sequence reads: CASSFSSGRLIGELFF. CDR3 nucleotide sequence: TGTGCCAGCAGTTTCAGTAGCGGGAGGTTAATCGGGGAGCTGTTTTTT.

V and J are TRBV7-2 and TRBJ1-1; D possibly corresponds to TRBD1 (6 bases). Trimming removed 5 bases at V and 4 bases at J, with 14 bases between. This CDR3 comprises 14 residues. CDR1 is SGHTA and CDR2 is FQGNSA in the germline V gene. The CDR3 protein is CASSTQQGPTEAFF. DNA of the CDR3: TGTGCCAGCAGCACGCAACAGGGACCCACTGAAGCTTTCTTT.

This chain links TRBV5-5 with TRBJ2-3; D tentatively reads TRBD1 or TRBD2 (5 bases each). This CDR3 has 13 residues. V gave up 4 bases and J gave up 6 bases, with 12 bases separating them. Germline V gene sequence: CDR1 SGHKS, CDR2 YYEKEE (reference sequence). The CDR3, as DNA: TGTGCCAGCAGCAACGTATGGGACGATACGCAGTATTTT. This translates into CASSNVWDDTQYF.

This chain links TRBV6-1 with TRBJ1-4, with TRBD1 as a possible D gene (6 bases). The germline V and J ends were trimmed by 5 bases and 6 bases, with 16 bases remaining between them. The germline V gene has CDR1 MNHNS and CDR2 SASEGT. The length of the CDR3 is 15 residues. CDR3 loop: CASSRMGGADEKLFF. The CDR3 bases are TGTGCCAGCAGTCGTATGGGGGGGGCTGATGAAAAACTGTTTTTT.

This clonotype was counted many times. The V gene is TRBV7-2, the J gene TRBJ2-5; D is ambiguous. This CDR3 has 14 amino acids. The ends were cut back, 2 bases at V and 5 bases at J, with 12 bases in the middle. The germline V gene has CDR1 SGHTA and CDR2 FQGNSA. The DNA of the CDR3 is TGTGCCAGCAGCTTATGGCCCGGGCGGGAGACCCAGTACTTC. Its translation: CASSLWPGRETQYF.

Turning to this clonotype: The junction departs from the called germline gene at one end, perhaps through a read error. The chain is built from TRBV4-3 and TRBJ2-1; perhaps TRBD2 as D (5 bases). Per germline, CDR1 LGHNA and CDR2 YSLEER. The CDR3 is 16 amino acids. CDR3 nucleotide sequence: TGCGCCAGCAGCCAAGAAAGCGGATCCTCCTACAATGAGGAGTTCTTC. Translation gives CASSQESGSSYNEEFF.

This clonotype was found a few times. V usage is TRBV5-1 and J usage is TRBJ2-5; D assignment may be TRBD1 or TRBD2 (5 bases each). V was trimmed by 4 bases and J by 5 bases, leaving 12 bases between them. Germline V gives CDR1 SGHRS, CDR2 YFSETQ. The CDR3 spans 13 residues. This chain's CDR3 is CASSPGPWETQYF. In DNA form, the CDR3 reads TGCGCCAGCAGCCCGGGACCCTGGGAGACCCAGTACTTC.

This clonotype was recorded a few times. V is TRBV25-1 and J is TRBJ1-5; no clear D gene. Trimming cost V 3 bases and J 9 bases, with 15 bases left between them. Germline loops: CDR1 MGHDK, CDR2 SYGVNS. The CDR3 totals 14 residues. CDR3 protein: CASSERDTFRPQHF. The DNA for the CDR3 is TGTGCCAGCAGTGAGAGGGATACTTTTCGGCCCCAGCATTTT.

This clonotype was picked up one time. V is TRBV3-1 and J is TRBJ2-3; unclear D gene. The CDR3 extends over 15 amino acids. Germline loops: CDR1 LGHDT, CDR2 YNNKEL (reference sequence). V was pared by 3 bases and J by 2 bases, with 12 bases between. CDR3: CASSQSLLTTDTQYF. CDR3 sequence (DNA): TGTGCCAGCAGCCAGTCCTTACTTACCACAGATACGCAGTATTTT.

This clonotype came up many times. The DNA of the CDR3 is TGTGCCAGCAACTCAGGGGGCGGACTCTATGGCTACACCTTC. Amino acids: CASNSGGGLYGYTF. The gene calls are TRBV12-3 or TRBV12-4 and TRBJ1-2, with 8 nucleotides matching TRBD1. This CDR3 is 14 amino acids long. V lost 7 bases to trimming and J lost 4 bases; unmatched junction nucleotides: 8.

This sequence joins TRBV27 and TRBJ1-2; D is perhaps TRBD1 (5 bases). Per the germline V gene, CDR1 is MNHEY and CDR2 is SMNVEV (reference sequence). V lost 8 bases, J lost 7 bases, and 20 bases lay in between. The CDR3 runs to 14 residues. As DNA, the CDR3 is TGTGCCAGCCCGACCGCGGGTAGGGGCGGTGGCTACACCTTC. Its protein product is CASPTAGRGGGYTF.

There are a few counts of this clonotype. This sequence joins TRBV27 and TRBJ2-5, with 14 bases that match TRBD2. In germline, CDR1 is MNHEY, CDR2 SMNVEV (reference sequence). After removal of 5 bases from V and 5 bases from J, the junction contained 19 bases not matched to a gene. There are 20 residues in the CDR3. The chain's CDR3 is CASSPGTSGSIGVVWETQYF. CDR3 sequence (DNA): TGTGCCAGCAGTCCCGGGACTAGCGGGAGTATCGGCGTAGTGTGGGAGACCCAGTACTTC.

This clonotype was seen only a few times. The V gene is TRBV4-1, the J gene TRBJ2-7, with D maybe TRBD2 (6 bases). V lost 4 bases to trimming and J lost 6 bases, with 16 bases between them. The length of the CDR3 is 14 residues. Germline CDR1 and CDR2: MGHRA and YSYEKL. In DNA, the CDR3 is TGCGCCAGCAGCCTCCCCGGGGGTTTCGTCGAGCAGTACTTC. It specifies CASSLPGGFVEQYF.